Each of the 10 T cell receptor beta chains below was sequenced from the same sample in a study of shared clonotypes between healthy human individuals. Selected positively for CCR7 and CD45RO-negative, naive CD8 cells excluded terminally differentiated effector memory CD45RA+ cells. The assay was immunoSEQ multiplex PCR, and TCRdb's table has in-frame clones only and misses some. The data hold about 2,100,000 clones, with about 92% observed a single time. The sample taken for sequencing was naive CD8+ T cells from PBMCs. The receptor set was obtained from a young man in good health. Some clones in this sample may be carry-over from other donors' samples.

The chain carries TRBV11-2 and TRBJ2-3; 8 nucleotides agree with TRBD2. In germline, CDR1 is SGHAT, CDR2 FQNNGV. Losses at the gene ends were 2 bases for V and 4 bases for J; bases not matched to a gene: 17. The CDR3 is 19 residues long. DNA of the CDR3: TGTGCCAGCAGCTTACGGGGCGGGAGGCCCCTCGTTCTCTCAGATACGCAGTATTTT. Translating gives CASSLRGGRPLVLSDTQYF. Combining the CDR3 with reference TRBV11-2 and TRBJ2-3 gives the whole variable domain EAGVAQSPRYKIIEKRQSVAFWCNPISGHATLYWYQQILGQGPKLLIQFQNNGVVDDSQLPKDRFSAERLKGVDSTLKIQPAKLEDSAVYLCASSLRGGRPLVLSDTQYFGPGTRLTVL.

Note on this clone: A junction end diverges from the germline sequence, so it may reflect a read error. The rearrangement uses TRBV4-1 and TRBJ2-7, with D perhaps TRBD2 (5 bases). This CDR3 comprises 14 residues. Germline V gene lookup returns CDR1 MGHRA and CDR2 YSYEKL. CDR3 sequence: CASRQELGAGEQYF. The CDR3 coding sequence is TGCGCCAGCAGGCAAGAGCTGGGCGCGGGCGAGCAGTACTTC.

The V call is TRBV5-1, the J call TRBJ2-7; the D is unclear. Germline CDR1 is SGHRS and CDR2 is YFSETQ. The CDR3 is 14 residues long. Trimming stripped 4 bases from V and 1 base from J, with 12 bases between. The DNA of the CDR3 is TGCGCCAGCAGCCGTGACGGAAGTTCCTACGAGCAGTACTTC. This gives the protein CASSRDGSSYEQYF. Combining the CDR3 with reference TRBV5-1 and TRBJ2-7 gives the whole variable domain KAGVTQTPRYLIKTRGQQVTLSCSPISGHRSVSWYQQTPGQGLQFLFEYFSETQRNKGNFPGRFSGRQFSNSRSEMNVSTLELGDSALYLCASSRDGSSYEQYFGPGTRLTVT.

V usage is TRBV29-1 and J usage is TRBJ2-6, with 9 bases fitting TRBD1. This CDR3 region has 16 residues. CDR1 is SQVTM and CDR2 is ANQGSEA in the germline V gene. With 4 bases clipped from V and 0 bases from J, the junction kept 4 bases outside the gene matches. CDR3 in DNA: TGCAGCGTTGCTGGGACAGGGCCCTCTGGGGCCAACGTCCTGACTTTC. It yields the protein CSVAGTGPSGANVLTF.

The chain joins TRBV5-1 to TRBJ2-5; D unclear. The CDR3 extends over 14 amino acids. Trimming removed 0 bases from V and 1 base from J, with 7 bases in between. Germline CDR1 is SGHRS and CDR2 is YFSETQ. The CDR3 DNA is TGCGCCAGCAGCTTGGACCCGACCCAAGAGACCCAGTACTTC. Translation gives CASSLDPTQETQYF.

Worth noting for this clone: The junction shows a germline mismatch at one end, possibly a read error. The chain is built from TRBV7-6 and TRBJ2-5; TRBD2 might be the D (5 bases). Germline V gene data show CDR1 as SGHVS and CDR2 as FNYEAQ. This CDR3 is 15 amino acids long. The CDR3 sequence is CASSELVLTQGTQYF. The CDR3 DNA reads as TGTGCCAGCAGCGAACTAGTTTTAACGCAAGGGACCCAGTACTTC.

The rearrangement links TRBV28 to TRBJ2-1; TRBD1 matches 7 bases. With 7 bases clipped from V and 5 bases from J, the junction kept 11 bases outside the gene matches. The CDR3 runs 15 residues. Germline V CDR1 and CDR2: MDHEN, SYDVKM. CDR3 protein: CASTLGQARHNEQFF. DNA for the CDR3: TGTGCCAGCACCCTAGGACAGGCACGGCACAATGAGCAGTTCTTC.

The CDR3 reads CASSYLHLESSYNEQFF. The CDR3, as DNA: TGTGCCAGCAGCTACTTACACCTTGAGAGCTCCTACAATGAGCAGTTCTTC. V is TRBV5-6 and J is TRBJ2-1; D is ambiguous. Per the germline V gene, CDR1 is SGHDT and CDR2 is YYEEEE. The CDR3 is 17 residues long. V was clipped by 3 bases and J by 0 bases, with 16 bases between them.

The V and J genes are TRBV6-5 and TRBJ1-2, with 7 positions matching TRBD1. V dropped 4 bases and J dropped 5; count of bases not matched to a gene: 7. This CDR3 has 14 amino acids. From germline, CDR1 is MNHEY and CDR2 SVGAGI. CDR3 nucleotides: TGTGCCAGCAGTTGGGCGGGACAGAAGTATGGCTACACCTTC. Translating it yields CASSWAGQKYGYTF.

The rearrangement joins TRBV27 to TRBJ1-2; unclear D gene. Trimming removed 6 bases at V and 4 bases at J, with 12 bases between. This CDR3 contains 13 residues. Germline CDR1 MNHEY, CDR2 SMNVEV (reference sequence). CDR3 amino acids: CASSSRLTYGYTF. CDR3 DNA: TGTGCCAGCAGCTCCCGGCTCACCTATGGCTACACCTTC.